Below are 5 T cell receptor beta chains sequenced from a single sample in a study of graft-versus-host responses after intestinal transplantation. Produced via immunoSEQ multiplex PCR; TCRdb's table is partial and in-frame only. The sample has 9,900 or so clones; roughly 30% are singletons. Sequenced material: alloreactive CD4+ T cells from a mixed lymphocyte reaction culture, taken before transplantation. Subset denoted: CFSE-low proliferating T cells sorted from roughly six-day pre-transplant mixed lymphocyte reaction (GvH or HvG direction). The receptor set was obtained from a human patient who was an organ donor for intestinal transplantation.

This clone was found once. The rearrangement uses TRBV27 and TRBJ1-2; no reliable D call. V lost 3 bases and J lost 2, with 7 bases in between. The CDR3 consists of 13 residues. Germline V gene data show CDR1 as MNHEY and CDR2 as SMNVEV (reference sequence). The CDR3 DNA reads TGTGCCAGCAGTTTCCGGGAGAACTATGGCTACACCTTC. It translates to CASSFRENYGYTF.

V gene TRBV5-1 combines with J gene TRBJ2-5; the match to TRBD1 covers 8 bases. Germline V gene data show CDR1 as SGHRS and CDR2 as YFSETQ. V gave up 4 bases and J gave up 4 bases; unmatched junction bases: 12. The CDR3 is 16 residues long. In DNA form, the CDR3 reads TGCGCCAGCAGCCGGGCAGGGGGCGCCTCAGGAGAGACCCAGTACTTC. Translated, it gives CASSRAGGASGETQYF.

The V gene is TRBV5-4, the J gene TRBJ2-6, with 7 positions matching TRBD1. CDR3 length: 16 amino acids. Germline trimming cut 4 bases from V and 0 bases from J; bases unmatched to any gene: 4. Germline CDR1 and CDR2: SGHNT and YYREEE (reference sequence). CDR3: CASSLGQLSGANVLTF. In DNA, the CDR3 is TGTGCCAGCAGCCTGGGACAGCTCTCTGGGGCCAACGTCCTGACTTTC.

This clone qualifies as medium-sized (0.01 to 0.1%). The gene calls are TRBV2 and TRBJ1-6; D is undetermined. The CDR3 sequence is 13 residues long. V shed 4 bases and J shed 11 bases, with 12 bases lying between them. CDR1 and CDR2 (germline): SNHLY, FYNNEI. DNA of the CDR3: TGTGCCAGCAGTGGAGACACCCCAACACCCCTCCACTTT. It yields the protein CASSGDTPTPLHF. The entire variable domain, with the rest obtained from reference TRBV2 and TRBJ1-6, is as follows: EPEVTQTPSHQVTQMGQEVILRCVPISNHLYFYWYRQILGQKVEFLVSFYNNEISEKSEIFDDQFSVERPDGSNFTLKIRSTKLEDSAMYFCASSGDTPTPLHFGNGTRLTVT.

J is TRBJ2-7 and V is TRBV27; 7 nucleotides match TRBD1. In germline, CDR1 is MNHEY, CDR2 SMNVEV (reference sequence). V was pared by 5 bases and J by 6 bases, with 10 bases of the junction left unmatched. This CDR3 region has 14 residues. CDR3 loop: CASSNRGAPREQYF. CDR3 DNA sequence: TGTGCCAGCAGTAACAGGGGAGCCCCTCGCGAGCAGTACTTC.